These T cell receptor beta chains were read from a single sample in a study of CD8 T cells in ankylosing spondylitis. TCRdb recomputed calls from the 5' RACE reads with MiXCR, one row per CDR3 protein. Of fewer than 450,000 distinct CDR3 sequences listed, about 15% are singletons. The specimen sequenced was blood, either unsorted or a sorted T cell fraction (not recorded which). Receptors originate from a male donor with ankylosing spondylitis. CDR3s include the opening cysteine and the closing phenylalanine or tryptophan. Fields, in order: V gene, clone size, J gene, D gene, CDR3 protein, CDR3 DNA. The D gene is left open where the match is weak. Expanded clones get a size class; other rows say once, few or many, or leave the size out.

v_gene: TRBV28
abundance: -
j_gene: TRBJ2-2
d_gene: -
CDR3aa: CASVVGGYTGELFF
CDR3nt: TGTGCCAGCGTCGTAGGGGGGTACACCGGGGAGCTGTTTTTT

v_gene: TRBV4-3
abundance: few
j_gene: TRBJ2-3
d_gene: TRBD2
CDR3aa: CASSQGIQAGGTDTQYF
CDR3nt: TGCGCCAGCAGCCAAGGGATTCAAGCGGGAGGGACAGATACGCAGTATTTT

v_gene: TRBV7-3
abundance: -
j_gene: TRBJ2-1
d_gene: TRBD2
CDR3aa: CASSLGPGTSPNEQFF
CDR3nt: TGTGCCAGCAGCCTCGGACCAGGGACTAGCCCCAATGAGCAGTTCTTC

v_gene: TRBV27
abundance: -
j_gene: TRBJ2-1
d_gene: -
CDR3aa: CASSSAGQGEDEQFF
CDR3nt: TGTGCCAGCAGTTCGGCCGGGCAGGGCGAGGATGAGCAGTTCTTC

v_gene: TRBV7-9
abundance: few
j_gene: TRBJ1-2
d_gene: -
CDR3aa: CASSLAMDSRNGYTF
CDR3nt: TGTGCCAGCAGCTTAGCAATGGACAGCCGGAATGGCTACACCTTC

v_gene: TRBV28
abundance: few
j_gene: TRBJ2-7
d_gene: TRBD2
CDR3aa: CASSLPSGNSYEQYF
CDR3nt: TGTGCCAGCAGTTTACCTAGCGGGAACTCCTACGAGCAGTACTTC

v_gene: TRBV15
abundance: -
j_gene: TRBJ2-5
d_gene: TRBD2
CDR3aa: CATSGGLAGGFKETQYF
CDR3nt: TGTGCCACCAGCGGGGGACTAGCGGGGGGATTCAAGGAGACCCAGTACTTC

v_gene: TRBV5-4
abundance: few
j_gene: TRBJ2-7
d_gene: TRBD2
CDR3aa: CASSSGTSGRGVYEQYF
CDR3nt: TGTGCCAGCAGCTCCGGGACTAGCGGGAGAGGGGTCTACGAGCAGTACTTC

v_gene: TRBV20-1
abundance: -
j_gene: TRBJ1-1
d_gene: -
CDR3aa: CSALGYLRGNTEAFF
CDR3nt: TGCAGTGCCCTCGGATACCTCCGGGGCAACACTGAAGCTTTCTTT

v_gene: TRBV4-1
abundance: few
j_gene: TRBJ2-7
d_gene: TRBD1
CDR3aa: CASSQNRGGPYEQYF
CDR3nt: TGCGCCAGCAGCCAGAACAGGGGCGGCCCCTACGAGCAGTACTTC

v_gene: TRBV5-1
abundance: few
j_gene: TRBJ2-5
d_gene: -
CDR3aa: CASSLGTSLRETQYF
CDR3nt: TGCGCCAGCAGCTTGGGTACATCCCTGCGGGAGACCCAGTACTTC

v_gene: TRBV30
abundance: once
j_gene: TRBJ1-1
d_gene: -
CDR3aa: CAWSRGFGNTEAFF
CDR3nt: TGTGCCTGGAGCCGTGGCTTTGGGAACACTGAAGCTTTCTTT

v_gene: TRBV5-1
abundance: -
j_gene: TRBJ2-7
d_gene: -
CDR3aa: CASSPQDLNYEQYF
CDR3nt: TGCGCCAGCAGCCCGCAGGATCTTAACTACGAGCAGTACTTC

v_gene: TRBV20-1
abundance: many
j_gene: TRBJ2-1
d_gene: -
CDR3aa: CSATDGGYNEQFF
CDR3nt: TGCAGTGCTACAGACGGAGGATACAATGAGCAGTTCTTC

v_gene: TRBV3-1
abundance: -
j_gene: TRBJ2-3
d_gene: -
CDR3aa: CASSQRRATTDTQYF
CDR3nt: TGTGCCAGCAGCCAAAGGCGGGCAACCACAGATACGCAGTATTTT

v_gene: TRBV12-3/TRBV12-4
abundance: -
j_gene: TRBJ2-5
d_gene: TRBD1
CDR3aa: CASSSLTGVRETQYF
CDR3nt: TGTGCCAGCAGTTCATTGACAGGGGTCAGAGAGACCCAGTACTTC

v_gene: TRBV4-3
abundance: many
j_gene: TRBJ2-1
d_gene: TRBD2
CDR3aa: CASSQEGLAPRFGEQFF
CDR3nt: TGCGCCAGCAGCCAAGAGGGACTAGCGCCGAGATTTGGTGAGCAGTTCTTC

v_gene: TRBV20-1
abundance: many
j_gene: TRBJ1-1
d_gene: -
CDR3aa: CSARYQLVNTEAFF
CDR3nt: TGCAGTGCTCGCTACCAGCTCGTTAACACTGAAGCTTTCTTT

v_gene: TRBV4-2
abundance: -
j_gene: TRBJ1-2
d_gene: -
CDR3aa: CASSQVRQANYGYTF
CDR3nt: TGTGCCAGCAGCCAAGTTCGGCAGGCTAACTATGGCTACACCTTC

v_gene: TRBV5-5
abundance: -
j_gene: TRBJ1-2
d_gene: TRBD1
CDR3aa: CASSARQGRDGYTF
CDR3nt: TGTGCCAGCAGCGCCAGACAGGGTAGGGATGGCTACACCTTC

v_gene: TRBV7-8
abundance: -
j_gene: TRBJ2-7
d_gene: TRBD2
CDR3aa: CASSSPSGSLYEQYF
CDR3nt: TGTGCCAGCAGCTCCCCTAGCGGGAGTTTGTACGAGCAGTACTTC

v_gene: TRBV30
abundance: -
j_gene: TRBJ1-4
d_gene: -
CDR3aa: CAWRPRGNEKLFF
CDR3nt: TGTGCCTGGAGGCCCCGGGGGAATGAAAAACTGTTTTTT

v_gene: TRBV2
abundance: few
j_gene: TRBJ2-6
d_gene: TRBD2
CDR3aa: CASSGLAGVRGANVLTF
CDR3nt: TGTGCCAGCAGTGGGCTAGCGGGGGTCCGTGGGGCCAACGTCCTGACTTTC

v_gene: TRBV12-3/TRBV12-4
abundance: few
j_gene: TRBJ2-2
d_gene: TRBD2
CDR3aa: CASSTSGNTGELFF
CDR3nt: TGTGCCAGCTCAACTAGCGGGAACACCGGGGAGCTGTTTTTT

v_gene: TRBV10-3
abundance: many
j_gene: TRBJ2-3
d_gene: -
CDR3aa: CAISAGADTQYF
CDR3nt: TGTGCCATCAGTGCCGGTGCAGATACGCAGTATTTT

v_gene: TRBV23-1
abundance: -
j_gene: TRBJ2-4
d_gene: TRBD1
CDR3aa: CASSQSIPQDRGEPLAKNIQYF
CDR3nt: TGCGCCAGCAGTCAATCGATCCCCCAGGACAGGGGAGAACCTCTAGCCAAAAACATTCAGTACTTC

v_gene: TRBV29-1
abundance: many
j_gene: TRBJ2-7
d_gene: -
CDR3aa: CSTSRGSDEQYF
CDR3nt: TGCAGCACAAGTAGGGGGTCGGACGAGCAGTACTTC

v_gene: TRBV20-1
abundance: few
j_gene: TRBJ2-4
d_gene: TRBD2
CDR3aa: CSARDLRGGENIQYF
CDR3nt: TGCAGTGCTAGAGATCTGCGGGGGGGGGAAAACATTCAGTACTTC

v_gene: TRBV5-1
abundance: many
j_gene: TRBJ2-1
d_gene: -
CDR3aa: CASRGGVKVNEQFF
CDR3nt: TGCGCCAGCAGGGGCGGGGTCAAAGTCAATGAGCAGTTCTTC

v_gene: TRBV11-2
abundance: many
j_gene: TRBJ2-4
d_gene: -
CDR3aa: CASSLALQGTKNIQYF
CDR3nt: TGTGCCAGCAGCTTAGCTCTACAGGGAACCAAAAACATTCAGTACTTC

v_gene: TRBV5-1
abundance: few
j_gene: TRBJ1-2
d_gene: TRBD1
CDR3aa: CASSLGLDRGDYGYTF
CDR3nt: TGCGCCAGCAGCTTGGGGTTGGACAGGGGAGACTATGGCTACACCTTC

v_gene: TRBV7-9
abundance: few
j_gene: TRBJ2-3
d_gene: -
CDR3aa: CASSSRDSTDTQYF
CDR3nt: TGTGCCAGCAGCTCCCGGGACAGCACAGATACGCAGTATTTT

v_gene: TRBV4-1
abundance: -
j_gene: TRBJ2-7
d_gene: -
CDR3aa: CASSHFEQYF
CDR3nt: TGCGCCAGCAGCCACTTTGAGCAGTACTTC

v_gene: TRBV6-1
abundance: -
j_gene: TRBJ2-7
d_gene: -
CDR3aa: CASSTHRGGGYEQYF
CDR3nt: TGTGCCAGCAGTACCCACAGGGGAGGAGGGTACGAGCAGTACTTC

v_gene: TRBV12-3/TRBV12-4
abundance: few
j_gene: TRBJ2-2
d_gene: -
CDR3aa: CASSPRGGMNTGELFF
CDR3nt: TGTGCCAGCAGTCCCCGAGGAGGGATGAACACCGGGGAGCTGTTTTTT

v_gene: TRBV20-1
abundance: few
j_gene: TRBJ2-1
d_gene: -
CDR3aa: CSARIRASSYNEQFF
CDR3nt: TGCAGTGCTAGAATTCGGGCGTCCTCCTACAATGAGCAGTTCTTC

v_gene: TRBV5-5
abundance: few
j_gene: TRBJ2-6
d_gene: -
CDR3aa: CASSLAGGLSSGANVLTF
CDR3nt: TGTGCCAGCAGCTTGGCCGGGGGGCTTAGCTCTGGGGCCAACGTCCTGACTTTC

v_gene: TRBV27
abundance: few
j_gene: TRBJ1-5
d_gene: TRBD1
CDR3aa: CASSPRTGDTQPQHF
CDR3nt: TGTGCCAGCAGTCCACGGACAGGGGATACTCAGCCCCAGCATTTT

v_gene: TRBV6-6
abundance: few
j_gene: TRBJ1-2
d_gene: TRBD1
CDR3aa: CASTPTGGDGYTF
CDR3nt: TGTGCCAGCACTCCTACAGGGGGCGATGGCTACACCTTC

v_gene: TRBV29-1
abundance: -
j_gene: TRBJ2-3
d_gene: TRBD2
CDR3aa: CSVDIAGGPDTQYF
CDR3nt: TGCAGCGTTGATATAGCGGGGGGGCCAGATACGCAGTATTTT

v_gene: TRBV20-1
abundance: -
j_gene: TRBJ2-1
d_gene: TRBD1
CDR3aa: CSARHPWTGAGDEQFF
CDR3nt: TGCAGTGCTAGACACCCGTGGACAGGGGCGGGAGATGAGCAGTTCTTC

v_gene: TRBV5-8
abundance: few
j_gene: TRBJ2-7
d_gene: TRBD2
CDR3aa: CASSLAELAGGGEQYF
CDR3nt: TGTGCCAGCAGCTTGGCCGAGCTAGCGGGAGGAGGCGAGCAGTACTTC

v_gene: TRBV5-1
abundance: few
j_gene: TRBJ1-1
d_gene: TRBD1
CDR3aa: CASSPGTAYRGAEAFF
CDR3nt: TGCGCCAGCAGCCCCGGGACAGCTTACCGGGGGGCTGAAGCTTTCTTT

v_gene: TRBV10-2
abundance: -
j_gene: TRBJ2-5
d_gene: TRBD1
CDR3aa: CASRRQGFGGETQYF
CDR3nt: TGCGCCAGCCGTCGACAGGGGTTCGGGGGAGAGACCCAGTACTTC

v_gene: TRBV20-1
abundance: few
j_gene: TRBJ2-1
d_gene: TRBD2
CDR3aa: CSARHPGGRNEQFF
CDR3nt: TGCAGTGCTAGGCATCCGGGAGGGCGCAATGAGCAGTTCTTC

v_gene: TRBV6-5
abundance: -
j_gene: TRBJ1-2
d_gene: -
CDR3aa: CASRSRNYGYTF
CDR3nt: TGTGCCAGCAGGTCACGAAACTATGGCTACACCTTC

v_gene: TRBV3-1
abundance: -
j_gene: TRBJ1-3
d_gene: -
CDR3aa: CASSQEVLAWGNTIYF
CDR3nt: TGTGCCAGCAGCCAAGAGGTCCTGGCGTGGGGAAACACCATATATTTT

v_gene: TRBV6-5
abundance: -
j_gene: TRBJ1-1
d_gene: -
CDR3aa: CASSYLGRSNTEAFF
CDR3nt: TGTGCCAGCAGTTATCTCGGCCGGTCGAACACTGAAGCTTTCTTT

v_gene: TRBV6-1
abundance: few
j_gene: TRBJ2-3
d_gene: TRBD2
CDR3aa: CASRQTSGGAVDTDTQYF
CDR3nt: TGTGCCAGCAGGCAGACTAGCGGGGGGGCTGTTGACACAGATACGCAGTATTTT

v_gene: TRBV5-1
abundance: -
j_gene: TRBJ2-7
d_gene: -
CDR3aa: CASSLNPGTYEQYF
CDR3nt: TGCGCCAGCAGCTTGAATCCAGGAACCTACGAGCAGTACTTC

v_gene: TRBV20-1
abundance: few
j_gene: TRBJ2-4
d_gene: TRBD2
CDR3aa: CSARFLAGNIQYF
CDR3nt: TGCAGTGCTAGGTTTTTAGCGGGAAACATTCAGTACTTC